Each of the 27 T cell receptor beta chains below was sequenced from the same sample in a study of identical twins. TCRdb independently ran MiXCR on the 5' RACE reads; one entry per CDR3 protein. The data show some 1,600,000 distinct CDR3 sequences, about 31% seen once. Sequencing input: cord blood. The receptors stem from a newborn girl in good health.

The chain recombines TRBV19 with TRBJ2-5, with 10 bases aligning to TRBD1. Germline V gives CDR1 LNHDA, CDR2 SQIVND (reference sequence). J lost 1 base, V lost 6 bases, and 8 bases had no gene match. There are 16 residues in the CDR3. The CDR3 reads CASRRPGQGFQETQYF. The CDR3 DNA reads as TGTGCCAGTAGGCGTCCGGGACAGGGGTTCCAAGAGACCCAGTACTTC.

This chain connects TRBV20-1 to TRBJ2-5; a weak D match, TRBD2 (7 bases). The CDR3 has 12 amino acids. The germline gives CDR1 DFQATT, CDR2 SNEGSKA (reference sequence). CDR3 sequence (DNA): TGCAGCGGTGGCGGGGGCAGGGAGACCCAGTACTTC. It specifies CSGGGGRETQYF.

J is TRBJ2-1 and V is TRBV5-6, with 10 positions matching TRBD1. Germline values: CDR1 SGHDT, CDR2 YYEEEE. The CDR3 is made up of 15 amino acids. V lost 5 bases to trimming and J lost 8 bases; unmatched junction nucleotides: 10. The CDR3 protein is CASRSGQGTYDEQFF. Written as DNA, the CDR3 is TGTGCCAGCAGGTCGGGACAGGGGACTTACGATGAGCAGTTCTTC.

The rearrangement links TRBV21-1 to TRBJ2-3. TRBV21-1 has pseudogene status. The CDR3 is made up of 14 amino acids. CDR3: CASSAENGTDTQYF. Written as DNA, the CDR3 is TGTGCCAGCAGCGCTGAAAACGGCACAGATACGCAGTATTTT.

This clonotype was recorded a few times. V gene TRBV28 combines with J gene TRBJ2-3; 9 positions agree with TRBD1. Germline CDR1 and CDR2: MDHEN and SYDVKM. This CDR3 has 18 residues. Germline trimming cut 5 bases from V and 0 bases from J; bases unmatched to any gene: 12. CDR3 sequence (DNA): TGTGCCAGCAGTCCCCTAGACAGGGGGGCGTGGAGCACAGATACGCAGTATTTT. This codes for CASSPLDRGAWSTDTQYF.

This chain joins TRBV3-1 and TRBJ1-1, with D perhaps matching TRBD1 (6 bases). CDR1 is LGHDT and CDR2 is YNNKEL in the germline V gene (reference sequence). CDR3 length: 15 residues. V shed 0 bases and J shed 1 base, with 9 bases lying between them. CDR3 in amino acids: CASSQEWGANTEAFF. Here the CDR3 DNA reads TGTGCCAGCAGCCAAGAATGGGGGGCGAACACTGAAGCTTTCTTT.

The table lists this clonotype with a few counts. At one end the junction does not follow the germline gene, possibly because of a read error. The chain joins TRBV20-1 to TRBJ2-7; D is unresolved. CDR1 and CDR2 (germline): DFQATT, SNEGSKA (reference sequence). This CDR3 comprises 11 residues. The CDR3 DNA follows: TGCAGTGTTAGACACTCCTACGAGCAGTACTTC. It is translated as CSVRHSYEQYF.

This clonotype was seen more than once but under ten times. The rearrangement uses TRBV6-6 and TRBJ1-3; D perhaps matches TRBD1 (5 bases). Trimming took off 7 bases at V and 0 bases at J, with 16 bases between the two ends. The CDR3 is 16 amino acids. Germline V CDR1 and CDR2: MNHNY, SVGAGI (reference sequence). The CDR3 spells CASTLGTGGSGNTIYF. The CDR3 DNA is TGTGCCAGCACCCTAGGGACGGGGGGCTCTGGAAACACCATATATTTT.

Turning to this clonotype: This may come from a read error, since a much larger clone is one base off. V gene TRBV3-1 combines with J gene TRBJ1-1; D is possibly TRBD1 (6 bases). The V and J ends lost 3 bases and 0 bases respectively, with 8 bases between them. The CDR3 loop spans 14 amino acids. In germline, CDR1 is LGHDT, CDR2 YNNKEL (reference sequence). CDR3 nucleotides: TGTGCCAGCAGCCACCGACAGGTGAACACTGAAGCTTTCTTT. Amino acids: CASSHRQVNTEAFF.

This clonotype has a handful of counts. The chain combines TRBV20-1 with TRBJ2-7; D uncertain. Germline V gene data show CDR1 as DFQATT and CDR2 as SNEGSKA (reference sequence). CDR3 size: 11 residues. V lost 3 bases, J lost 3 bases, and 6 bases lay in between. CDR3 residues: CSASKNYEQYF. CDR3 nucleotide sequence: TGCAGTGCTAGCAAGAACTACGAGCAGTACTTC.

This clonotype was seen a few times. The chain recombines TRBV6-1 with TRBJ2-1, with TRBD2 matching over 8 bases. The CDR3 is 14 residues long. After removal of 8 bases from V and 2 bases from J, the junction contained 5 bases not matched to a gene. CDR1 is MNHNS and CDR2 is SASEGT in the germline V gene. The CDR3 reads CASGRTSPYNEQFF. As DNA, the CDR3 is TGTGCCAGCGGAAGGACTAGCCCCTACAATGAGCAGTTCTTC.

This clonotype was counted between two and nine times. This chain connects TRBV29-1 to TRBJ2-7, with no clear D. Germline values: CDR1 SQVTM, CDR2 ANQGSEA. This CDR3 region has 11 residues. Trimming removed 5 bases from V and 4 bases from J, with 9 bases in between. The CDR3 sequence: CSVLLEYEQYF. The CDR3 DNA is TGCAGCGTTTTGTTAGAATACGAGCAGTACTTC.

The CDR3 here is CASSLGGDTSKLHF. The CDR3 bases are TGCGCCAGCAGCTTGGGAGGGGACACCAGCAAGCTCCACTTT. The chain combines TRBV5-1 with TRBJ1-6; D may be TRBD1 (6 bases). Trimming left V 0 bases short and J 16 bases short, with 17 bases between. The CDR3 spans 14 residues. Per germline, CDR1 SGHRS and CDR2 YFSETQ.

This rearrangement joins TRBV20-1 to TRBJ2-5; TRBD2 agrees at 8 bases. Germline CDR1 reads DFQATT; CDR2 reads SNEGSKA (reference sequence). V lost 3 bases to trimming and J lost 2 bases; unmatched junction nucleotides: 8. The CDR3 length is 15 residues. CDR3 protein: CSASFGGGLQETQYF. CDR3 DNA: TGCAGTGCTAGTTTCGGCGGGGGGCTTCAAGAGACCCAGTACTTC.

The V call is TRBV3-1, the J call TRBJ1-5, with 11 bases matching TRBD1. The V gene end was trimmed by 3 bases and the J gene end by 6 bases; junction bases not matched to a gene: 4. The germline CDR1 and CDR2 sequences are LGHDT and YNNKEL (reference sequence). This CDR3 spans 15 amino acids. The CDR3 DNA reads as TGTGCCAGCAGCCAGGGGACAGGGGGTAGTCAGCCCCAGCATTTT. It translates to CASSQGTGGSQPQHF. The full variable domain, with the rest looked up from reference TRBV3-1 and TRBJ1-5, is DTAVSQTPKYLVTQMGNDKSIKCEQNLGHDTMYWYKQDSKKFLKIMFSYNNKELIINETVPNRFSPKSPDKAHLNLHINSLELGDSAVYFCASSQGTGGSQPQHFGDGTRLSIL.

The rearrangement joins TRBV24-1 to TRBJ1-2; 8 nucleotides match TRBD1. The V gene end was trimmed by 4 bases and the J gene end by 6 bases; junction bases not matched to a gene: 6. This CDR3 is 14 amino acids long. CDR1 is KGHDR, CDR2 SFDVKD, per germline. CDR3 coding DNA: TGTGCCACCAGTGACCGGACAGGGTGGGATGGCTACACCTTC. Its protein is CATSDRTGWDGYTF.

This clonotype was seen repeatedly, ten times or more. V is TRBV9 and J is TRBJ2-7; TRBD2 agrees at 11 bases. Per germline, CDR1 SGDLS and CDR2 YYNGEE. V shed 0 bases, J shed 4 bases, and the junction held 6 bases outside the gene matches. The length of the CDR3 is 16 residues. The CDR3 nucleotides read TGTGCCAGCAGCGTAGGTCTAGCGGGAGGTTTTTACGAGCAGTACTTC. Protein sequence: CASSVGLAGGFYEQYF.

J is TRBJ1-2 and V is TRBV19; 10 bases align to TRBD1. Germline trimming cut 6 bases from V and 6 bases from J; bases unmatched to any gene: 7. This CDR3 is 14 amino acids long. Germline V gene lookup returns CDR1 LNHDA and CDR2 SQIVND (reference sequence). The CDR3 nucleotides read TGTGCCAGTAGCGGTACCGGGACAGGGGATGGCTACACCTTC. Its protein product is CASSGTGTGDGYTF.

In this sample, this clonotype turned up a few times. V is TRBV20-1 and J is TRBJ2-1; TRBD2 matches 8 bases. The CDR3 totals 16 residues. Germline-derived CDR1 and CDR2 are DFQATT and SNEGSKA (reference sequence). Unmatched junction bases numbered 12, after V lost 3 bases and J lost 5 bases. The CDR3 here is CSASNRGGRRDNEQFF. The CDR3 coding sequence is TGCAGTGCTAGTAATCGGGGGGGGCGAAGGGACAATGAGCAGTTCTTC.

V is TRBV7-2 and J is TRBJ1-6; 9 bases fit TRBD1. Germline assignment: CDR1 SGHTA and CDR2 FQGNSA. V shed 5 bases, J shed 10 bases, and the junction held 6 bases outside the gene matches. The CDR3 loop spans 14 amino acids. The CDR3, as DNA: TGTGCCAGCAGCCTACTTACAGGGGGCTCACCCCTCCACTTT. This codes for CASSLLTGGSPLHF.

The chain recombines TRBV5-1 with TRBJ2-5; 9 bases align to TRBD2. Per germline, CDR1 SGHRS and CDR2 YFSETQ. The CDR3 totals 15 residues. The ends lost 0 bases at V and 4 bases at J; junction bases unmatched: 4. The CDR3 spells CASSLDGTSSETQYF. The CDR3 region has the DNA TGCGCCAGCAGCTTGGATGGGACTAGCTCAGAGACCCAGTACTTC. The variable domain in full, completed from reference TRBV5-1 and TRBJ2-5, reads KAGVTQTPRYLIKTRGQQVTLSCSPISGHRSVSWYQQTPGQGLQFLFEYFSETQRNKGNFPGRFSGRQFSNSRSEMNVSTLELGDSALYLCASSLDGTSSETQYFGPGTRLLVL.

The rearrangement uses TRBV20-1 and TRBJ1-2; TRBD1 aligns across 7 bases. The ends lost 5 bases at V and 1 base at J; junction bases unmatched: 4. Germline CDR1 DFQATT, CDR2 SNEGSKA (reference sequence). The CDR3 consists of 13 residues. CDR3 bases: TGCAGTGCTGCCCGGGACAGTAACTATGGCTACACCTTC. Amino acid sequence: CSAARDSNYGYTF.

This clonotype was recorded a few times. One base away lies a much larger clone, so this may be a sequencing read error. This chain uses TRBV28 with TRBJ2-4, with D perhaps assigned TRBD1 or TRBD2 (5 bases each). Judging by the DNA end, TRBJ2-7 fits better; the J call may be wrong. From germline, CDR1 is MDHEN and CDR2 SYDVKM. The length of the CDR3 is 10 residues. CDR3 residues: CASRGGEQYF. The CDR3, as DNA: TGTGCCAGCCGTGGGGGCGAGCAGTACTTC.

This clonotype was seen more than once but under ten times. The chain carries TRBV20-1 and TRBJ2-4, with 8 bases identical to TRBD2. The V and J ends lost 1 base and 0 bases, in that order; junction bases with no gene match: 14. This CDR3 has 19 amino acids. CDR1 DFQATT and CDR2 SNEGSKA come from the germline V gene (reference sequence). Written as DNA, the CDR3 is TGCAGTGCTAGAGGGCGAATAGCGGGATTGCCGATAGCCAAAAACATTCAGTACTTC. Its protein is CSARGRIAGLPIAKNIQYF.

This clonotype was detected only a few times. The chain recombines TRBV5-1 with TRBJ1-1; D is perhaps TRBD1 (5 bases). V lost 3 bases to trimming and J lost 0 bases, with 21 bases between them. Germline V gene lookup returns CDR1 SGHRS and CDR2 YFSETQ. CDR3 length: 18 residues. This CDR3 is CASSSGLRQLPLNTEAFF. CDR3 DNA sequence: TGCGCCAGCAGCTCGGGACTACGACAGCTACCCCTGAACACTGAAGCTTTCTTT. Full variable domain (remainder filled in from reference TRBV5-1 and TRBJ1-1): KAGVTQTPRYLIKTRGQQVTLSCSPISGHRSVSWYQQTPGQGLQFLFEYFSETQRNKGNFPGRFSGRQFSNSRSEMNVSTLELGDSALYLCASSSGLRQLPLNTEAFFGQGTRLTVV.

The chain carries TRBV7-2 and TRBJ2-3; tentatively, D is TRBD1 (6 bases). The V end was cut by 1 base, the J end by 7 bases, with 9 bases between. Germline V gives CDR1 SGHTA, CDR2 FQGNSA. This CDR3 comprises 13 residues. As DNA, the CDR3 is TGTGCCAGCAGCTTAGACAGGGAGCATACGCAGTATTTT. This codes for CASSLDREHTQYF.

The rearrangement uses TRBV20-1 and TRBJ2-2; D uncertain. V was clipped by 3 bases and J by 4 bases, with 3 bases between them. The CDR3 consists of 11 residues. From germline, CDR1 is DFQATT and CDR2 SNEGSKA (reference sequence). The CDR3 DNA reads TGCAGTGCTAGGTCCACCGGGGAGCTGTTTTTT. As protein: CSARSTGELFF.